Below, 30 T cell receptor beta chains from the same sample are listed, as sequenced in a study of blood T cell repertoires in COVID-19. Sequencing used immunoSEQ multiplex PCR; TCRdb keeps in-frame clones, though not all of them. The data show 99,000 or so clones, with less than 90% seen just once and approximately 5% held by the top ten. Sequencing used peripheral blood. These receptors all stem from a human donor in a cohort sampled during active COVID-19.

This clone was seen just once. The CDR3 is CASSQSATSSNEQFF. Written as DNA, the CDR3 is TGTGCCAGCAGCCAATCCGCGACTAGTTCCAATGAGCAGTTCTTC. The V gene is TRBV3-1 (or the pseudogene TRBV3-2), the J gene TRBJ2-1, with D perhaps matching TRBD2 (6 bases). The CDR3 is 15 amino acids. Trimming shortened V by 2 bases and J by 6 bases, and 14 bases separated the two germline ends. Per the germline V gene, CDR1 is LGHDT and CDR2 is YNNKEL (reference sequence).

Notes on this clone: Within the sample, other DNA sequences also encode this same CDR3. The rearrangement uses TRBV7-2 and TRBJ2-1, with D perhaps matching TRBD2 (7 bases). Germline values: CDR1 SGHTA, CDR2 FQGNSA. The CDR3 has 15 amino acids. With 0 bases removed from V and 4 bases from J, the gap between germline ends came to 10 bases. CDR3 amino acids: CASSLAGGPYNEQFF. CDR3 nucleotide sequence: TGTGCCAGCAGCTTAGCGGGGGGGCCTTACAATGAGCAGTTCTTC. Together with reference TRBV7-2 and TRBJ2-1, the CDR3 gives the full variable domain: GAGVSQSPSNKVTEKGKDVELRCDPISGHTALYWYRQSLGQGLEFLIYFQGNSAPDKSGLPSDRFSAERTGGSVSTLTIQRTQQEDSAVYLCASSLAGGPYNEQFFGPGTRLTVL.

This chain joins TRBV5-4 and TRBJ2-2, with 7 bases matching TRBD2. This CDR3 is 16 amino acids long. V was pared by 2 bases and J by 2 bases, with 6 bases of the junction left unmatched. CDR1 and CDR2 from the germline V gene are SGHNT and YYREEE (reference sequence). The DNA for the CDR3 is TGTGCCAGCAGCTTTGGTAGCGGGTTAAACACCGGGGAGCTGTTTTTT. It specifies CASSFGSGLNTGELFF. The full variable domain, completed using reference TRBV5-4 and TRBJ2-2, is ETGVTQSPTHLIKTRGQQVTLRCSSQSGHNTVSWYQQALGQGPQFIFQYYREEENGRGNFPPRFSGLQFPNYSSELNVNALELDDSALYLCASSFGSGLNTGELFFGEGSRLTVL.

The V and J genes are TRBV24-1 and TRBJ2-3, with D uncertain. Looked up from germline, CDR1 is KGHDR and CDR2 is SFDVKD. The CDR3 has 15 amino acids. V lost 1 base, J lost 1 base, and 8 bases lay in between. Written as DNA, the CDR3 is TGTGCCACCAGTGATTTAAAGCAGGGCACAGATACGCAGTATTTT. Protein: CATSDLKQGTDTQYF.

The chain links TRBV4-1 to TRBJ1-2; 7 nucleotides agree with TRBD1. This CDR3 has 17 amino acids. Germline-derived CDR1 and CDR2 are MGHRA and YSYEKL. J was trimmed by 8 bases and V by 0 bases; bases with no gene match: 15. The chain's CDR3 is CASSQDLTTGDAFGYTF. The CDR3 nucleotides are TGCGCCAGCAGCCAAGATCTCACTACAGGGGACGCGTTCGGCTACACCTTC.

In its sample, this clone was seen once. The chain joins TRBV13 to TRBJ2-5; D ambiguous. Germline assignment: CDR1 PRHDT and CDR2 FYEKMQ (reference sequence). There are 13 residues in the CDR3. The V end was cut by 2 bases, the J end by 2 bases, with 6 bases between. CDR3 amino acids: CASSLSQQETQYF. The CDR3 coding sequence is TGTGCCAGCAGCTTAAGTCAGCAAGAGACCCAGTACTTC.

The gene calls are TRBV3-1 (or the pseudogene TRBV3-2) and TRBJ2-2, with 8 bases aligning to TRBD2. Germline lookup yields CDR1 LGHDT and CDR2 YNNKEL (reference sequence). The CDR3 has 16 residues. After removal of 3 bases from V and 3 bases from J, the junction contained 6 bases not matched to a gene. The CDR3 nucleotides read TGTGCCAGCAGCCACGGGGGCGGGGGGTACACCGGGGAGCTGTTTTTT. Its translation is CASSHGGGGYTGELFF.

The rearrangement uses TRBV7-6 and TRBJ2-3; perhaps TRBD1 as D (7 bases). This CDR3 comprises 15 residues. Germline values: CDR1 SGHVS, CDR2 FNYEAQ. Trimming stripped 3 bases from V and 3 bases from J, with 13 bases between. CDR3 nucleotides: TGTGCCAGCAGCTTTTCAGGGGGGAGGACAGATACGCAGTATTTT. The encoded protein is CASSFSGGRTDTQYF.

This clone showed up just a few times. V usage is TRBV2 and J usage is TRBJ2-3, with a weak D call TRBD2 (6 bases). This CDR3 is built from 13 residues. Germline V gene lookup returns CDR1 SNHLY and CDR2 FYNNEI. V lost 6 bases and J lost 3, with 10 bases in between. For the CDR3, the DNA is TGTGCCAGCAGCGCCGGGACTACAGATACGCAGTATTTT. Encoded protein: CASSAGTTDTQYF.

The chain has TRBV28 and TRBJ2-3, with no clear D. V lost 3 bases, J lost 1 base, and 11 bases lay in between. The CDR3 is 15 residues long. The germline V gene has CDR1 MDHEN and CDR2 SYDVKM. The DNA of the CDR3 is TGTGCCAGCAGTTTCGGAACTACTCGCACAGATACGCAGTATTTT. It specifies CASSFGTTRTDTQYF.

CDR3 sequence: CASSLTGPSPLHF. DNA of the CDR3: TGTGCCAGCAGCTTGACAGGCCCTTCACCCCTCCACTTT. This sequence joins TRBV5-4 and TRBJ1-6; maybe TRBD1 (5 bases). CDR3 length: 13 residues. Germline V gives CDR1 SGHNT, CDR2 YYREEE (reference sequence). V lost 1 base to trimming and J lost 9 bases, with 8 bases between them.

This sequence joins TRBV4-3 and TRBJ1-3; D gene uncertain. Trimming cost V 0 bases and J 6 bases, with 12 bases left between them. The length of the CDR3 is 15 residues. Germline loops: CDR1 LGHNA, CDR2 YSLEER. CDR3 in amino acids: CASSQDQRATNTIYF. For the CDR3, the DNA is TGCGCCAGCAGCCAAGATCAGAGGGCAACAAACACCATATATTTT.

This sequence joins TRBV12-5 and TRBJ2-5, with 10 bases aligning to TRBD1. This CDR3 region has 15 residues. Trimming at V came to 5 bases and at J to 5 bases, leaving 8 bases not matched to a gene. Germline V gene data show CDR1 as LGHNT and CDR2 as FRNRAP. In DNA form, the CDR3 reads TGTGCTAGTGGTCCTTCGGACAGGGGGTGGGAGACCCAGTACTTC. This sequence encodes CASGPSDRGWETQYF.

DNA for the CDR3: TGTGCCAGCAGCGGGGGGGGCGGGGAGCAAGAGACCCAGTACTTC. This translates into CASSGGGGEQETQYF. This sequence joins TRBV9 and TRBJ2-5; possible D gene TRBD2, 7 bases. This CDR3 has 15 amino acids. From germline, CDR1 is SGDLS and CDR2 YYNGEE. Trimming removed 3 bases from V and 2 bases from J, with 14 bases in between.

This clone was recorded only once. This chain uses TRBV12-3 or TRBV12-4 with TRBJ1-2; D gene unclear. V lost 6 bases and J lost 10, with 18 bases in between. The CDR3 extends over 13 amino acids. The CDR3 bases are TGTGCCAGCAGACCTCCCACGGTCCCCATCTACACCTTC. Protein: CASRPPTVPIYTF.

The gene calls are TRBV21-1 and TRBJ2-6; the DNA was not used to check the table's D call, TRBD2. TRBV21-1 is a recognized pseudogene. CDR3 length: 12 amino acids. The CDR3 here is CASRGLAGFLTF. As DNA, the CDR3 is TGTGCCAGCAGGGGACTAGCGGGGTTCCTGACTTTC.

V and J are TRBV30 and TRBJ1-5, with 8 bases identical to TRBD1. The trim removed 4 bases at V and 6 bases at J, leaving 8 bases unmatched. The CDR3 runs 14 residues. CDR1 and CDR2 (germline): GTSNPN, SVGIG (reference sequence). In DNA, the CDR3 is TGTGCCTGGAAAGTACAGGGGGTTAGTCAGCCCCAGCATTTT. This sequence encodes CAWKVQGVSQPQHF.

V gene TRBV2 combines with J gene TRBJ2-7; weak D call: TRBD2 (6 bases). CDR3 length equals 13 residues. V dropped 4 bases and J dropped 4 bases, with 11 bases sitting between them. The germline CDR1 and CDR2 sequences are SNHLY and FYNNEI. The CDR3 DNA reads as TGTGCCAGCAGTGGTAGCGGCCTGTACGAGCAGTACTTC. As protein: CASSGSGLYEQYF.

The chain links TRBV9 to TRBJ2-5; 11 bases are a match to TRBD2. The CDR3 sequence is 18 residues long. The germline gives CDR1 SGDLS, CDR2 YYNGEE. V was clipped by 3 bases and J by 1 base; unmatched bases: 11. In DNA, the CDR3 is TGTGCCAGCAGCGCACAACCCGGGACTAGCGGCATCCAAGAGACCCAGTACTTC. Protein: CASSAQPGTSGIQETQYF.

This chain joins TRBV9 and TRBJ2-1; no definite D call. V was pared by 4 bases and J by 0 bases, with 11 bases between. This CDR3 has 15 residues. Germline V gene lookup returns CDR1 SGDLS and CDR2 YYNGEE. CDR3 sequence reads: CASSPTPNSYNEQFF. CDR3 nucleotides: TGTGCCAGCAGCCCAACTCCCAACTCCTACAATGAGCAGTTCTTC.

V gene TRBV7-2 combines with J gene TRBJ1-4; D is unclear. V lost 5 bases to trimming and J lost 7 bases, with 14 bases between them. Germline V gene sequence: CDR1 SGHTA, CDR2 FQGNSA. The CDR3 covers 14 residues. CDR3 in amino acids: CASSAWTGGEKLFF. Here the CDR3 DNA reads TGTGCCAGCAGCGCTTGGACGGGAGGTGAAAAACTGTTTTTT.

The chain employs TRBV5-1 and TRBJ2-7; 7 bases map to TRBD1. Looked up from germline, CDR1 is SGHRS and CDR2 is YFSETQ. The CDR3 has 13 residues. V dropped 4 bases and J dropped 3; count of bases not matched to a gene: 4. The CDR3 DNA is TGCGCCAGCAGCCCGGGACAGCTCTACGAGCAGTACTTC. This encodes CASSPGQLYEQYF.

The chain carries TRBV5-1 and TRBJ1-2, with a possible D match to TRBD1 (5 bases). The germline CDR1 and CDR2 sequences are SGHRS and YFSETQ. The CDR3 spans 13 residues. V dropped 1 base and J dropped 7 bases, with 11 bases sitting between them. CDR3 amino acids: CASSLSNRGGYTF. The CDR3 DNA is TGCGCCAGCAGCTTGTCGAATAGGGGTGGCTACACCTTC.

The genes are TRBV19 and TRBJ1-5, with unresolved D. The V and J ends lost 5 bases and 4 bases respectively, with 9 bases between them. The germline V gene encodes CDR1 LNHDA and CDR2 SQIVND (reference sequence). The length of the CDR3 is 13 residues. CDR3 coding DNA: TGTGCCAGTAGTCCCAGGAATAATCAGCCCCAGCATTTT. As protein: CASSPRNNQPQHF.

V gene TRBV11-3 combines with J gene TRBJ1-1, with TRBD1 matching 7 bases. The CDR3 loop spans 17 amino acids. Germline V CDR1 and CDR2: SGHNT, YENEEA. V lost 3 bases and J lost 6; bases outside the gene matches: 16. The CDR3, as DNA: TGTGCCAGCAGCTTCTACCACGCGACAGGGCCAGGCGCTGAAGCTTTCTTT. Amino acid sequence: CASSFYHATGPGAEAFF.

The rearrangement uses TRBV15 and TRBJ2-1; the match to TRBD2 covers 12 bases. The V gene end was trimmed by 3 bases and the J gene end by 9 bases; junction bases not matched to a gene: 9. The germline V gene has CDR1 LNHNV and CDR2 YYDKDF (reference sequence). This CDR3 is built from 16 residues. The DNA of the CDR3 is TGTGCCACCAGCAGCTATACTAGCGGGAGGCGGGGTGAGCAGTTCTTC. Translation: CATSSYTSGRRGEQFF. Variable domain in full (rest from reference TRBV15 and TRBJ2-1): DAMVIQNPRYQVTQFGKPVTLSCSQTLNHNVMYWYQQKSSQAPKLLFHYYDKDFNNEADTPDNFQSRRPNTSFCFLDIRSPGLGDTAMYLCATSSYTSGRRGEQFFGPGTRLTVL.

This chain joins TRBV5-1 and TRBJ2-1, with 7 bases matching TRBD1. With 9 bases clipped from V and 7 bases from J, the junction kept 4 bases outside the gene matches. The length of the CDR3 is 11 residues. From germline, CDR1 is SGHRS and CDR2 YFSETQ. The CDR3 sequence is CATRQGNEQFF. The CDR3 DNA sequence: TGCGCCACCAGACAGGGTAATGAGCAGTTCTTC.

This clone showed up just once. This chain uses TRBV11-3 with TRBJ1-2; 8 positions match TRBD1. The CDR3 spans 17 residues. CDR1 is SGHNT, CDR2 YENEEA, per germline. J gave up 4 bases and V 5 bases, and 15 bases lay outside the gene matches. The CDR3 protein is CASSLVTGARVFYGYTF. DNA for the CDR3: TGTGCCAGCAGCCTAGTGACAGGGGCGCGGGTCTTCTATGGCTACACCTTC.

CDR3 residues: CASRPGQGNQETQYF. CDR3 bases: TGTGCCAGCAGGCCGGGACAGGGGAATCAAGAGACCCAGTACTTC. The chain is built from TRBV5-4 and TRBJ2-5, with 10 bases aligning to TRBD1. Germline CDR1 reads SGHNT; CDR2 reads YYREEE (reference sequence). This CDR3 comprises 15 residues. J lost 2 bases, V lost 5 bases, and 6 bases had no gene match.

The chain recombines TRBV7-8 with TRBJ2-7; 7 nucleotides line up with TRBD1. V gave up 1 base and J gave up 2 bases; unmatched junction bases: 11. Looked up from germline, CDR1 is SGHVS and CDR2 is FQNEAQ. The CDR3 runs to 17 residues. CDR3 DNA: TGTGCCAGCAGCTTAGGGATAGGGGCAGGGGGAACCTACGAGCAGTACTTC. Encoded protein: CASSLGIGAGGTYEQYF.